This TCR beta chain was sequenced in a study of T cells after somatic rescue of genetic block. The CDR3 contains 15 residues. The germline CDR1 and CDR2 sequences are SGHTA and FQGTGA. The germline V and J ends were trimmed by 5 bases and 1 base, with 12 bases remaining between them. The protocol was immunoSEQ multiplex PCR, while the TCRdb copy is restricted to in-frame clones and leaves out a portion. This table has about 14,000 clones, about three quarters appearing once. The V gene is TRBV7-3, the J gene TRBJ2-1; D is undetermined. The TCR sequence derives from a boy younger than 18. The sequencing input was peripheral blood mononuclear cells (PBMCs). Here the CDR3 DNA reads TGTGCCAGCAGCCTAATGGAGAGTTCCTACAATGAGCAGTTCTTC. This gives the protein CASSLMESSYNEQFF.